The source of this TCR beta chain is a study of blood T cell repertoires in COVID-19. Study background: Researchers got acute and convalescent COVID-19 samples from the United States, Italy and Spain. T cells, B-cell-depleted T cells, or PBMCs supplied cDNA or gDNA.

In the original workflow: How many nucleated cells were present was estimated from reference gene primer amplification. The protocol was immunoSEQ multiplex PCR, while the TCRdb copy is restricted to in-frame clones and leaves out a portion. D and trimming were read from the DNA, whereas the V and J calls and clone size are those reported in that table. The repertoire consists of about 250,000 clones, with approximately 89% occurring once and the leading ten covering roughly 1.6%. Trimming removed 6 bases from V and 0 bases from J, with 13 bases in between. Germline values: CDR1 MNHEY, CDR2 SVGEGT. CDR3 size: 15 residues.

The specimen sequenced was peripheral blood. This chain links TRBV6-2 or TRBV6-3 with TRBJ2-3, with D perhaps matching TRBD2 (6 bases). The TCR sequence derives from a woman in her fifties or sixties who had recovered from COVID-19. The CDR3 is CASSPWDSSTDTQYF. In DNA form, the CDR3 reads TGTGCCAGCAGCCCCTGGGACTCTAGCACAGATACGCAGTATTTT.